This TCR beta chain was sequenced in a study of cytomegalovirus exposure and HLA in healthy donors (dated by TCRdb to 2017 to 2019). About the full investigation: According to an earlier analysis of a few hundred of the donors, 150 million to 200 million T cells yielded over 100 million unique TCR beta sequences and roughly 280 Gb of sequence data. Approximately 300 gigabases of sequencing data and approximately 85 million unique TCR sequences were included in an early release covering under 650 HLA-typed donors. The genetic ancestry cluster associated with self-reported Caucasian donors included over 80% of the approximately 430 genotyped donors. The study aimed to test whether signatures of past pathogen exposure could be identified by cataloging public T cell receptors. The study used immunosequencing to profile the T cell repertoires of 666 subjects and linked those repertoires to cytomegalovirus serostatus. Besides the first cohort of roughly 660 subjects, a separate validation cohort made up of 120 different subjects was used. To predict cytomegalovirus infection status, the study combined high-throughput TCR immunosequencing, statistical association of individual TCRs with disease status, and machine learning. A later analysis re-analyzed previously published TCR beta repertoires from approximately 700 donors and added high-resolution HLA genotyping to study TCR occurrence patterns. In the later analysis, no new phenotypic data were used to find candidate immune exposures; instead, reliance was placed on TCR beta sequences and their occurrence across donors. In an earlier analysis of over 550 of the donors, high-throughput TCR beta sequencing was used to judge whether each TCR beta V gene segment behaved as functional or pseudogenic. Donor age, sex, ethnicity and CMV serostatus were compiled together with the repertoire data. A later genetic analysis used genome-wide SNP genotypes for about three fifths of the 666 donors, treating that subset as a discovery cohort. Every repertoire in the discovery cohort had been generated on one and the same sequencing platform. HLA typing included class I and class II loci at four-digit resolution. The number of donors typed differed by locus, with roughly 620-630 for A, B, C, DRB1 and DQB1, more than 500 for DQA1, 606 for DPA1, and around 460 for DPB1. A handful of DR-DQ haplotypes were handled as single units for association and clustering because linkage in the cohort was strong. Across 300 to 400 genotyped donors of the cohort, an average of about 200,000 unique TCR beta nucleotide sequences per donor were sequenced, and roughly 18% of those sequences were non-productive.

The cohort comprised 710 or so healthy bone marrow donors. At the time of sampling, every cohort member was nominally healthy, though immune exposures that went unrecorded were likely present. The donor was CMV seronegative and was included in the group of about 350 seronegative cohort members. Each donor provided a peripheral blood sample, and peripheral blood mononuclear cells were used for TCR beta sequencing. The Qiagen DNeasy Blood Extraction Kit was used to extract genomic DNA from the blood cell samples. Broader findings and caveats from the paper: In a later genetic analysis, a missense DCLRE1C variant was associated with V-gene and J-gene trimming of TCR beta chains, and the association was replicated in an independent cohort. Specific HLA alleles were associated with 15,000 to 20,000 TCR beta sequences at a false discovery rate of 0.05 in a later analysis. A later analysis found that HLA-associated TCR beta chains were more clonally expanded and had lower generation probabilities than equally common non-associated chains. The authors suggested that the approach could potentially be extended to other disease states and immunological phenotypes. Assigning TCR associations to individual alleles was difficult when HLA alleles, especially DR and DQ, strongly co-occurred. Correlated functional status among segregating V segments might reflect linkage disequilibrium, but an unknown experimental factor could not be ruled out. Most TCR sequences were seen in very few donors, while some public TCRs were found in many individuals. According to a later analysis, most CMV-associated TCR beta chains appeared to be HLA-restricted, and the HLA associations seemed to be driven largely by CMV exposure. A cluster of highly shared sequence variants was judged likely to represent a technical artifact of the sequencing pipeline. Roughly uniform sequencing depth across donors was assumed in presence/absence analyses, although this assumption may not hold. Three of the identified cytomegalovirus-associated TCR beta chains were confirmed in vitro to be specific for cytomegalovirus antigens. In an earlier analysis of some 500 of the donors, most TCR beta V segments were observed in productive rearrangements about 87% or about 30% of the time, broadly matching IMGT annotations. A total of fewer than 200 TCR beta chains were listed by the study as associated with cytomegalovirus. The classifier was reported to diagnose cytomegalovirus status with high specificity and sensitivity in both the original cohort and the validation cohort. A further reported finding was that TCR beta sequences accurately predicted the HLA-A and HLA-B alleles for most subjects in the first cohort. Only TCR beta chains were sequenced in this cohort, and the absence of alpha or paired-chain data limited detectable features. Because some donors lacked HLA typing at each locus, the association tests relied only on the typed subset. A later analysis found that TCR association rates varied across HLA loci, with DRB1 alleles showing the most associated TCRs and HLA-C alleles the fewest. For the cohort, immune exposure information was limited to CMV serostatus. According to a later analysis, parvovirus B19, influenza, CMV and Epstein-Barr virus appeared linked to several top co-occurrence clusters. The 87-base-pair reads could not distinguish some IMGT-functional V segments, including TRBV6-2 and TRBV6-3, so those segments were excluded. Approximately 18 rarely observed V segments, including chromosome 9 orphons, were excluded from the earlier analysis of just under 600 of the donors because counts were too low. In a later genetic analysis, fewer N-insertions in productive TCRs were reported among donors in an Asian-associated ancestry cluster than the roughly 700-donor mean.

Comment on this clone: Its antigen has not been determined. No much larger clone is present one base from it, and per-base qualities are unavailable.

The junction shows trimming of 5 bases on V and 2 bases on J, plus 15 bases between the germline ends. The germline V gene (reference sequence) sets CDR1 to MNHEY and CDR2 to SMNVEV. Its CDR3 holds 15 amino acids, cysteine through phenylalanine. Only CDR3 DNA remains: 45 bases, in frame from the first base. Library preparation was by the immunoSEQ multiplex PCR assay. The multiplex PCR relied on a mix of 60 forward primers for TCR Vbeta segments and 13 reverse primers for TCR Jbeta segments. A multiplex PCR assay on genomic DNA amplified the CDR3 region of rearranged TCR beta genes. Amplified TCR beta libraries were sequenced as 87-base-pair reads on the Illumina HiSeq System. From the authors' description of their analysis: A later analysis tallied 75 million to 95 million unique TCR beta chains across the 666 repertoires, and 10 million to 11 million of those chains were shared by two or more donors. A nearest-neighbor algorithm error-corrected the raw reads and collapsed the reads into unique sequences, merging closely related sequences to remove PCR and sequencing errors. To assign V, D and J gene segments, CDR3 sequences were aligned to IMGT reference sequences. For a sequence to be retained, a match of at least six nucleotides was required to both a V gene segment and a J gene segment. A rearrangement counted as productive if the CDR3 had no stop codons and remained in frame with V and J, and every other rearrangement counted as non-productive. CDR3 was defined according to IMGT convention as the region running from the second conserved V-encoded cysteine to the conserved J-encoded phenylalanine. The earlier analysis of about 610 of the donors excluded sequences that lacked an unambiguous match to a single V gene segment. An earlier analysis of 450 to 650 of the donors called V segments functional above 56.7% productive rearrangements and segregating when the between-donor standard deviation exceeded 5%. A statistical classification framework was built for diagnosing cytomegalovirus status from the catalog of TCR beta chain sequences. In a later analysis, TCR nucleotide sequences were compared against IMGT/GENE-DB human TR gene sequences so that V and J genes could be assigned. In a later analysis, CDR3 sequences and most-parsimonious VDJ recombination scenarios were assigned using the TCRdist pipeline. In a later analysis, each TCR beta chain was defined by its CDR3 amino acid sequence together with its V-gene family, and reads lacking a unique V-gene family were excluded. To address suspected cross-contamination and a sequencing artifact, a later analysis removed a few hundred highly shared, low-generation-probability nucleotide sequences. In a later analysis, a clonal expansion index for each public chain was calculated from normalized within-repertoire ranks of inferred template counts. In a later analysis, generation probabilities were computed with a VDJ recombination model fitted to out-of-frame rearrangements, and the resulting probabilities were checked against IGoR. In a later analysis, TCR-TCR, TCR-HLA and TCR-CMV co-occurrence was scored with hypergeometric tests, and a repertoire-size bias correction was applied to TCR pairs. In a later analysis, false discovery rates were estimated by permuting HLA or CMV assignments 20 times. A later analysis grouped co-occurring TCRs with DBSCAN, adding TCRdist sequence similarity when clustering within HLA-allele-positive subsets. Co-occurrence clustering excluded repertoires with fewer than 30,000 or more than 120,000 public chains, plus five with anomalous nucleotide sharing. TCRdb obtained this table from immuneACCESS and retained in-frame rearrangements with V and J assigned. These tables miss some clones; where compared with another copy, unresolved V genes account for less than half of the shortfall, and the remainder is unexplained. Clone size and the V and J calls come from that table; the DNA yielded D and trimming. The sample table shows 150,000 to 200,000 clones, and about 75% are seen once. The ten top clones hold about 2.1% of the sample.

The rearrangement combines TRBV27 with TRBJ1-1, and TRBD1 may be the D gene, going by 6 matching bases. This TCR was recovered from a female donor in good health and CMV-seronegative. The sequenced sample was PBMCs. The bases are TGTGCCAGCAGTCCATTCGGGACACCTAACACTGAAGCTTTCTTT. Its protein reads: CASSPFGTPNTEAFF.